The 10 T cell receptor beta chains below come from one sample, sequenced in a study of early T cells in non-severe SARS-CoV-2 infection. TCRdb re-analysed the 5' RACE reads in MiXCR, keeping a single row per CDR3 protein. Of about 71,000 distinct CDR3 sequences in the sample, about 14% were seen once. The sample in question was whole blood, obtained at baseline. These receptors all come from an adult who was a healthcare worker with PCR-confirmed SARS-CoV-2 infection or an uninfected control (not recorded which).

This CDR3 reads CASSLIGTSPPAAQYF. The CDR3 region has the DNA TGTGCCAGCAGCTTAATCGGGACTAGCCCACCCGCGGCCCAGTACTTC. J is TRBJ2-5 and V is TRBV11-2; 9 bases line up with TRBD2. The CDR3 has 16 residues. V gave up 2 bases and J gave up 9 bases; unmatched junction bases: 13. Germline assignment: CDR1 SGHAT and CDR2 FQNNGV.

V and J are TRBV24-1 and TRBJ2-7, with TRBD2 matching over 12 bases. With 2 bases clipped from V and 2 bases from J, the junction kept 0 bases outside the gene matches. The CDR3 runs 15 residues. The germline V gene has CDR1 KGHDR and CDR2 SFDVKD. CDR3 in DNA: TGTGCCACCAGTGATTCTAGCGGGAGGGCCTACGAGCAGTACTTC. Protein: CATSDSSGRAYEQYF.

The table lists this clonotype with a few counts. The CDR3 reads CASSSISGSYEQYF. The CDR3 bases are TGTGCCAGCAGTTCCATCTCAGGGTCCTACGAGCAGTACTTC. The rearrangement links TRBV28 to TRBJ2-7, with TRBD1 as a possible D gene (5 bases). The CDR3 is 14 amino acids. V was clipped by 4 bases and J by 1 base, with 11 bases between them. The germline CDR1 and CDR2 sequences are MDHEN and SYDVKM.

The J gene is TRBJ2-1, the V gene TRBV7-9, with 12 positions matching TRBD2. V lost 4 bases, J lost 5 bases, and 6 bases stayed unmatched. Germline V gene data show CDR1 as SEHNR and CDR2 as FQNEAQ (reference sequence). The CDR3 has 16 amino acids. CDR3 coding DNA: TGTGCCAGCAGCTCGACTAGCGGGAGTCCCAACAATGAGCAGTTCTTC. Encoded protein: CASSSTSGSPNNEQFF.

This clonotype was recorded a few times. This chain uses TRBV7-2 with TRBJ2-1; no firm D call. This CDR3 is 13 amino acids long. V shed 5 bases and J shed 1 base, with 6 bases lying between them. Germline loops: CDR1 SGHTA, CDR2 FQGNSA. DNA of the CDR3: TGTGCCAGCAGCCCGAATTCCTACAATGAGCAGTTCTTC. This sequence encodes CASSPNSYNEQFF.

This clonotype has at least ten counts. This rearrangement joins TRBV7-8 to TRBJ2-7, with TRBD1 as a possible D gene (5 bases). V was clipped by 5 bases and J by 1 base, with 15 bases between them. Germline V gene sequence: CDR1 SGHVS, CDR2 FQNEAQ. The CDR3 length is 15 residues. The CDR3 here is CASSPQVTLSYEQYF. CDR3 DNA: TGTGCCAGCAGCCCACAGGTTACTCTTTCCTACGAGCAGTACTTC.

The CDR3 loop reads CSAARLDEQYF. The CDR3 nucleotides read TGCAGTGCTGCTCGATTGGACGAGCAGTACTTC. The chain is built from TRBV20-1 and TRBJ2-7; D remains unclear. V lost 5 bases and J 5 bases, leaving 10 bases between the germline ends. The CDR3 length is 11 residues. Germline lookup yields CDR1 DFQATT and CDR2 SNEGSKA (reference sequence).

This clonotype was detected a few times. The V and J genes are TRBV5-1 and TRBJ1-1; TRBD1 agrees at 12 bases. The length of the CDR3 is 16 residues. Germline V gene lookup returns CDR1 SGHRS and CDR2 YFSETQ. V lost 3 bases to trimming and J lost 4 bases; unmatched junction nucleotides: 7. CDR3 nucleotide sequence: TGCGCCAGCAGCTGGAGGGGACAGGGGGCAGGCACTGAAGCTTTCTTT. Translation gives CASSWRGQGAGTEAFF.

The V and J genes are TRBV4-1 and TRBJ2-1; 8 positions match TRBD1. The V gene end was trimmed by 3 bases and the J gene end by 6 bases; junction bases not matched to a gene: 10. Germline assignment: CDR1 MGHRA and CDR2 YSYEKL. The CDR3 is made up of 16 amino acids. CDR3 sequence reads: CASSHPLMTGANEQFF. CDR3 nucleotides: TGCGCCAGCAGCCACCCCCTGATGACAGGGGCCAATGAGCAGTTCTTC.

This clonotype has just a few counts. As DNA, the CDR3 is TGTGCCAGCAGTTCCGGGACCTTGCAGTTCTTC. It codes for CASSSGTLQFF. This chain joins TRBV12-3 or TRBV12-4 and TRBJ2-1; the D gene could be TRBD1 or TRBD2 (5 bases each). With 4 bases removed from V and 12 bases from J, the gap between germline ends came to 10 bases. This CDR3 contains 11 residues.